A single sample gave rise to the 31 T cell receptor beta chains below, sequenced in a study of T cell repertoires in cytomegalovirus infection. TCRdb recomputed calls from the reads with MiXCR, one row per CDR3 protein. The table includes approximately 910,000 distinct CDR3 sequences, around 32% detected once. No antigens are known for them. The source was cultured CD8+ T cells from PBMCs, collected from culture after CMV antigen stimulation. The receptors shown here come from a human donor in good health (CMV status not recorded). Some clones in this sample may be carry-over from other donors' samples.

The CDR3 coding sequence is TGTGCCAGCAGCAGAGGCCCCGACGCGCAGTTCTTC. Protein: CASSRGPDAQFF. The V call is TRBV7-1, the J call TRBJ2-1; unclear D gene. TRBV7-1 is labeled an ORF, and its function is uncertain. The V end was cut by 5 bases, the J end by 12 bases, with 14 bases between. The CDR3 is made up of 12 amino acids.

The rearrangement joins TRBV27 to TRBJ2-7; D remains unclear. Germline CDR1 is MNHEY and CDR2 is SMNVEV (reference sequence). The CDR3 has 12 amino acids. V lost 3 bases, J lost 6 bases, and 9 bases lay in between. CDR3 in amino acids: CASSFSPREQYV. The CDR3 bases are TGTGCCAGCAGTTTCTCCCCCCGCGAGCAGTACGTC.

Only a few counts were recorded for this clonotype. This chain connects TRBV6-5 to TRBJ2-1; 10 bases agree with TRBD2. Trimming took 0 bases from V and 3 from J; bases not matched to a gene: 2. The germline V gene has CDR1 MNHEY and CDR2 SVGAGI. The CDR3 loop spans 16 amino acids. The CDR3 DNA follows: TGTGCCAGCAGTTACTCGGCTAGCGGGGGCTACAATGAGCAGTTCTTC. It encodes CASSYSASGGYNEQFF.

This clonotype was seen repeatedly, ten times or more. The V call is TRBV7-2, the J call TRBJ2-7; 9 bases line up with TRBD1. This CDR3 is 18 amino acids long. V was clipped by 2 bases and J by 0 bases; unmatched bases: 11. CDR1 is SGHTA and CDR2 is FQGNSA in the germline V gene. The CDR3 DNA follows: TGTGCCAGCAGCTTACGAGACAGGGGGGGAAAGAGCTCCTACGAGCAGTACGTC. This translates into CASSLRDRGGKSSYEQYV.

This clonotype has at least ten counts. V usage is TRBV7-2 and J usage is TRBJ2-7; D tentatively fits TRBD1 or TRBD2 (5 bases each). Germline CDR1 is SGHTA and CDR2 is FQGNSA. The CDR3 contains 13 residues. V lost 4 bases and J lost 6, with 13 bases in between. The CDR3 reads CASSSGPYIEQYV. The CDR3 DNA reads as TGTGCCAGCAGCTCGGGGCCCTATATCGAGCAGTACGTC.

This clonotype was counted many times. The chain recombines TRBV4-1 with TRBJ2-7, with 7 bases matching TRBD1. Trimming cost V 3 bases and J 5 bases; bases outside gene matches: 7. This CDR3 contains 14 residues. Germline values: CDR1 MGHRA, CDR2 YSYEKL. The CDR3 loop reads CASSHPGQSNEQYF. Here the CDR3 DNA reads TGCGCCAGCAGCCACCCGGGACAGTCAAACGAGCAGTACTTC.

Comment on this clonotype: The germline gene is not matched at one end of the junction; a read error may be the cause. The chain is built from TRBV19 and TRBJ2-4; D call uncertain. The CDR3 has 15 residues. Looked up from germline, CDR1 is LNHDA and CDR2 is SQIVND (reference sequence). CDR3 sequence: CAGSQSALAKNIQYF. The CDR3 DNA sequence: TGTGCCGGTAGTCAGTCAGCTCTAGCCAAAAACATTCAGTACTTC. Filled out from reference TRBV19 and TRBJ2-4, the complete variable domain reads DGGITQSPKYLFRKEGQNVTLSCEQNLNHDAMYWYRQDPGQGLRLIYYSQIVNDFQKGDIAEGYSVSREKKESFPLTVTSAQKNPTAFYLCAGSQSALAKNIQYFGAGTRLSVL.

This sequence joins TRBV12-3 or TRBV12-4 and TRBJ2-7; 10 positions match TRBD1. V was pared by 1 base and J by 4 bases, with 4 bases of the junction left unmatched. The CDR3 consists of 15 residues. The CDR3 nucleotides read TGTGCCAGCAGTTTAGGTTTGGGACAGGGGTACGAGCAGTACGTC. Its translation: CASSLGLGQGYEQYV.

This chain links TRBV11-2 with TRBJ2-1, with a possible D match to TRBD1 (5 bases). V shed 3 bases and J shed 8 bases, with 17 bases lying between them. This CDR3 has 15 residues. CDR1 is SGHAT, CDR2 FQNNGV, per germline. CDR3 in DNA: TGTGCCAGCAGCTTCCCCCTGGGGCTTTCGGATGAGCAGTTCTTC. It encodes CASSFPLGLSDEQFF.

This clonotype was seen more than once but under ten times. The DNA for the CDR3 is TGCGCCAGCAGCTTGGATCGGGGCAGGGAGAGCGAAAAACTGTTTTTT. This translates into CASSLDRGRESEKLFF. This rearrangement joins TRBV5-1 to TRBJ1-4, with D possibly being TRBD1 (5 bases). CDR1 SGHRS and CDR2 YFSETQ come from the germline V gene. Trimming shortened V by 0 bases and J by 8 bases, and 17 bases separated the two germline ends. The CDR3 is 16 residues long.

The CDR3 spells CASSLGRNVYEQYF. CDR3 nucleotides: TGTGCCAGCAGTTTAGGACGAAACGTCTACGAGCAGTACTTC. The chain combines TRBV27 with TRBJ2-7; D gene unclear. CDR1 and CDR2 (germline): MNHEY, SMNVEV (reference sequence). Trimming pared 2 bases from V and 3 bases from J, leaving 11 bases between. This CDR3 spans 14 amino acids.

This clonotype appeared a few times. The chain couples TRBV7-9 to TRBJ1-2; the D is unclear. The germline V and J ends were trimmed by 3 bases and 0 bases, with 8 bases remaining between them. The CDR3 is 14 amino acids. Per germline, CDR1 SEHNR and CDR2 FQNEAQ (reference sequence). CDR3 in amino acids: CASSFPPPNYGYTF. The CDR3 DNA is TGTGCCAGCAGCTTTCCTCCTCCTAACTATGGCTACACCTTC.

This clonotype was recorded a few times. The gene calls are TRBV12-3 or TRBV12-4 and TRBJ2-3; 12 bases agree with TRBD2. The V segment lost 0 bases and the J segment 2 bases; nucleotides outside the gene matches: 3. The length of the CDR3 is 17 residues. CDR3 sequence: CASSLASSGGATDTQYF. In nucleotides, the CDR3 is TGTGCCAGCAGTTTAGCCTCTAGCGGGGGGGCCACAGATACGCAGTATTTT.

The J gene is TRBJ1-1, the V gene TRBV28; D is unclear. This CDR3 spans 15 amino acids. The V gene's germline CDR1 is MDHEN and CDR2 SYDVKM. Trimming took 5 bases from V and 3 from J, leaving 16 bases between them. The CDR3 region is CASSKSGEQHTEAFF. The DNA of the CDR3 is TGTGCCAGCAGTAAATCCGGGGAACAGCACACTGAAGCTTTCTTT.

This clonotype was seen at least ten times. The chain combines TRBV7-2 with TRBJ2-7; a possible D gene is TRBD2 (6 bases). Trimming shortened V by 2 bases and J by 3 bases, and 11 bases separated the two germline ends. Germline V gene lookup returns CDR1 SGHTA and CDR2 FQGNSA. The CDR3 loop spans 14 amino acids. This CDR3 reads CASSLSGLHYEQYV. In nucleotides, the CDR3 is TGTGCCAGCAGCTTATCGGGACTTCACTACGAGCAGTACGTC.

The V and J genes are TRBV7-2 and TRBJ2-2; D perhaps matches TRBD2 (5 bases). With 4 bases removed from V and 2 bases from J, the gap between germline ends came to 14 bases. This CDR3 contains 16 residues. Germline CDR1 SGHTA, CDR2 FQGNSA. This CDR3 reads CASSSSPTRNTGELFF. The CDR3 coding sequence is TGTGCCAGCAGCTCCTCCCCTACTAGAAACACCGGGGAGCTGTTTTTT.

The rearrangement links TRBV7-9 to TRBJ2-3; D might be TRBD1 (6 bases). V shed 4 bases and J shed 5 bases, with 19 bases lying between them. The V gene's germline CDR1 is SEHNR and CDR2 FQNEAQ (reference sequence). CDR3 length equals 16 residues. The CDR3 nucleotides read TGTGCCAGCAGCTCGGCGTTAGACAGGAGAGGAGATACGCAGTATTTT. The encoded protein is CASSSALDRRGDTQYF.

About this clonotype itself: This may be a read error, as it is one base from a much larger clone. The chain is built from TRBV6-8 and TRBJ2-3; 11 bases line up with TRBD2. Germline V gene lookup returns CDR1 MNHGY and CDR2 SAAAGT. The CDR3 is made up of 16 amino acids. CDR3 coding DNA: TGTGCCAACAGTTACCCGACTAGCGGGGAGAGATATACGCAGTATTTT. Encoded protein: CANSYPTSGERYTQYF.

V and J are TRBV19 and TRBJ2-5; 7 bases map to TRBD2. V shed 6 bases and J 4 bases; nucleotides not matched to a gene: 14. The CDR3 is 16 amino acids. Germline V lookup: CDR1 LNHDA, CDR2 SQIVND (reference sequence). CDR3 sequence reads: CASSQGTTRGGETQYF. The CDR3 bases are TGTGCCAGTAGCCAAGGGACTACTAGGGGAGGAGAGACCCAGTACTTC.

The genes are TRBV19 and TRBJ1-6, with 8 bases lining up with TRBD1. CDR3 length equals 20 residues. CDR1 and CDR2 (germline): LNHDA, SQIVND (reference sequence). After removal of 7 bases from V and 2 bases from J, the junction contained 19 bases not matched to a gene. Here the CDR3 reads CASNLGGFPGQEAYNSPLHF. CDR3 DNA sequence: TGTGCCAGTAACCTAGGGGGGTTTCCGGGACAGGAAGCCTATAATTCACCCCTCCACTTT.

The rearrangement joins TRBV20-1 to TRBJ2-5; D perhaps matches TRBD1 (6 bases). Looked up from germline, CDR1 is DFQATT and CDR2 is SNEGSKA (reference sequence). V lost 6 bases, J lost 2 bases, and 25 bases lay in between. The CDR3 is 17 amino acids. Here the CDR3 reads CSALALTRTVLQETQYF. CDR3 DNA: TGCAGTGCCTTAGCCCTAACTAGGACAGTACTTCAAGAGACCCAGTACTTC.

The J gene is TRBJ2-2, the V gene TRBV2; 10 bases fit TRBD2. CDR3 length: 15 amino acids. Per the germline V gene, CDR1 is SNHLY and CDR2 is FYNNEI. Trimming cost V 4 bases and J 4 bases; bases outside gene matches: 3. The CDR3 DNA reads as TGTGCCAGCAGTGCGCTAGCGGGGGTCACCGGGGAGCTGTTTTTT. It is translated as CASSALAGVTGELFF.

The chain joins TRBV5-4 to TRBJ2-7; 7 positions agree with TRBD1. The CDR3 loop spans 14 amino acids. Trimming at V came to 7 bases and at J to 0 bases, leaving 7 bases not matched to a gene. Germline V lookup: CDR1 SGHNT, CDR2 YYREEE (reference sequence). The CDR3 loop is CASLNRGYSYEQYV. The CDR3 DNA reads TGTGCCAGCTTAAACAGGGGTTACTCCTACGAGCAGTACGTC.

For this clonotype: The junction departs from germline at one end; a sequencing error may be responsible. The chain joins TRBV4-2 to TRBJ1-5; tentative D call: TRBD1 (5 bases). The CDR3 runs to 15 residues. Per the germline V gene, CDR1 is LGHNA and CDR2 is YNFKEQ. CDR3 protein: CACSQDIGALRPQHF. The CDR3, as DNA: TGTGCCTGCAGCCAAGATATAGGGGCCTTGAGACCCCAGCATTTT.

This clonotype was picked up a small number of times. The chain carries TRBV4-1 and TRBJ1-5, with TRBD1 matching over 10 bases. Trimming at V came to 4 bases and at J to 9 bases, leaving 6 bases not matched to a gene. The CDR3 has 14 amino acids. Germline V lookup: CDR1 MGHRA, CDR2 YSYEKL. The CDR3 DNA reads TGCGCCAGCAGCCCGGGACAGGGGAGTAGGCCCCAGCATTTT. It encodes CASSPGQGSRPQHF.

The sample holds a few counts of this clonotype. The chain links TRBV4-1 to TRBJ1-4, with 8 bases matching TRBD1. This CDR3 region has 15 residues. V dropped 4 bases and J dropped 4; count of bases not matched to a gene: 5. Germline assignment: CDR1 MGHRA and CDR2 YSYEKL. The CDR3 region is CASSPGQGSNEKLFF. DNA of the CDR3: TGCGCCAGCAGCCCCGGACAGGGAAGTAATGAAAAACTGTTTTTT.

This clonotype was seen more than once but under ten times. This sequence joins TRBV27 and TRBJ1-5, with a tentative D call TRBD1 (6 bases). This CDR3 spans 18 amino acids. V dropped 6 bases and J dropped 0 bases, with 21 bases sitting between them. The germline V gene encodes CDR1 MNHEY and CDR2 SMNVEV (reference sequence). The CDR3 sequence: CASSLRGQFAYSNQPQHF. CDR3 bases: TGTGCCAGCAGCCTCCGGGGGCAGTTCGCTTATAGCAATCAGCCCCAGCATTTT.

This chain uses TRBV5-6 with TRBJ1-2, with 9 bases aligning to TRBD1. V shed 6 bases, J shed 2 bases, and the junction held 11 bases outside the gene matches. Germline CDR1 and CDR2: SGHDT and YYEEEE. The CDR3 totals 16 residues. Here the CDR3 DNA reads TGTGCCAGCACCGCTGAGCGGGACAGGGAGAACTATGGCTACACCTTC. It codes for CASTAERDRENYGYTF.

The chain carries TRBV9 and TRBJ2-5; 8 bases map to TRBD1. This CDR3 spans 15 amino acids. V shed 2 bases, J shed 4 bases, and the junction held 7 bases outside the gene matches. CDR1 and CDR2 from the germline V gene are SGDLS and YYNGEE. The CDR3 nucleotides are TGTGCCAGCAGCGTCGGACAGGGCGGCCGAGAGACCCAGTACTTC. It is translated as CASSVGQGGRETQYF.

The V and J genes are TRBV6-8 and TRBJ1-2; D unresolved. Trimming left V 7 bases short and J 0 bases short, with 12 bases between. Germline CDR1 is MNHGY and CDR2 is SAAAGT. The CDR3 has 14 residues. The CDR3 nucleotides read TGTGCCAGCACCCCCCGGGCGACTAACTATGGCTACACCTTC. Residues: CASTPRATNYGYTF.

This clonotype was detected ten times or more. V is TRBV7-8 and J is TRBJ1-1; no clear D. The V gene lost 7 bases and the J gene lost 8 bases, with 23 bases spanning the gap. The CDR3 totals 15 residues. From germline, CDR1 is SGHVS and CDR2 FQNEAQ. This chain's CDR3 is CASIPIDTPLMEAFF. CDR3 nucleotide sequence: TGTGCCAGCATCCCAATTGACACTCCTTTGATGGAAGCTTTCTTT.